Following are 21 T cell receptor beta chains from one sample sequenced in a study of graft-versus-host responses after intestinal transplantation. Their specific antigens are unknown. The table came from immunoSEQ multiplex PCR; TCRdb's copy has only in-frame clones and leaves some out. The data contain 99,000 or so clones, more than 85% of them seen just once; the ten biggest clones take up about 0.9%. Sample: unstimulated CD4+ T cells sorted from spleen or lymph node cells, taken before intestinal transplant. The receptors were gathered from a human donor who received an intestinal transplant.

Notes on this clone: The junction departs from germline at one end; a sequencing error may be responsible. Other DNA sequences in the same sample also yield this CDR3. CDR3 nucleotides: TGTGCCAGCAGGTTAACAGAGAACACTGAGGCTTTCTTT. It translates to CASRLTENTEAFF. The chain joins TRBV27 to TRBJ1-1; no firm D call. CDR1 is MNHEY and CDR2 is SMNVEV in the germline V gene (reference sequence). CDR3 size: 13 residues.

The V gene is TRBV25-1, the J gene TRBJ2-3; no clear D. Germline loops: CDR1 MGHDK, CDR2 SYGVNS. CDR3 size: 13 residues. Trimming cost V 2 bases and J 2 bases, with 5 bases left between them. The CDR3 sequence is CASSENPTDTQYF. CDR3 in DNA: TGTGCCAGCAGTGAAAACCCCACAGATACGCAGTATTTT.

This sequence joins TRBV6-1 and TRBJ2-5; D ambiguous. The CDR3 is 15 amino acids. Trimming cost V 6 bases and J 3 bases, with 17 bases left between them. Germline V gene sequence: CDR1 MNHNS, CDR2 SASEGT. The CDR3 DNA reads as TGTGCCAGCAGCGAATTTACTCGGATGAAAGAGACCCAGTACTTC. Amino acid sequence: CASSEFTRMKETQYF.

The genes are TRBV5-6 and TRBJ2-7, with 7 bases aligning to TRBD2. Trimming removed 1 base from V and 8 bases from J; junction bases left unmatched: 12. CDR1 SGHDT and CDR2 YYEEEE come from the germline V gene. This CDR3 region has 15 residues. The DNA for the CDR3 is TGTGCCAGCAGCTTGTTGGTAGTCGCGGGAGATCAGCAGTACTTC. This sequence encodes CASSLLVVAGDQQYF.

V and J are TRBV30 and TRBJ2-3, with TRBD2 matching over 8 bases. In germline, CDR1 is GTSNPN, CDR2 SVGIG (reference sequence). Trimming at V came to 0 bases and at J to 3 bases, leaving 8 bases not matched to a gene. CDR3 size: 16 residues. The CDR3 DNA sequence: TGTGCCTGGAGTGTACGGGGGGGCGGGATGACAGATACGCAGTATTTT. It codes for CAWSVRGGGMTDTQYF.

DNA for the CDR3: TGTGCCAGCAGCCCTGGGGCGGTCGGAGCCTGGGGCTCCTACGAGCAGTACTTC. Its translation: CASSPGAVGAWGSYEQYF. This rearrangement joins TRBV5-4 to TRBJ2-7; D may be TRBD1 (5 bases). The CDR3 is made up of 18 amino acids. Deletions cut 4 bases from V and 0 bases from J, with 23 bases between. CDR1 is SGHNT and CDR2 is YYREEE in the germline V gene (reference sequence).

J is TRBJ2-4 and V is TRBV5-1, with 10 positions matching TRBD2. Germline V gives CDR1 SGHRS, CDR2 YFSETQ. CDR3 length equals 16 residues. With 2 bases clipped from V and 3 bases from J, the junction kept 5 bases outside the gene matches. DNA for the CDR3: TGCGCCAGCAGCTTCCTAGCGGGGGCGGTCAAAAACATTCAGTACTTC. This codes for CASSFLAGAVKNIQYF.

The chain carries TRBV6-6 and TRBJ2-1, with 10 nucleotides matching TRBD2. This CDR3 contains 15 residues. Trimming took 2 bases from V and 8 from J; bases not matched to a gene: 6. Germline V gives CDR1 MNHNY, CDR2 SVGAGI (reference sequence). In nucleotides, the CDR3 is TGTGCCAGCAGTTACCCACCCGGGACTAGCGATGAGCAGTTCTTC. It encodes CASSYPPGTSDEQFF.

V gene TRBV28 combines with J gene TRBJ2-1; 9 bases line up with TRBD2. The junction had 3 bases not matched to a gene; V was cut back by 2 bases and J by 1 base. Looked up from germline, CDR1 is MDHEN and CDR2 is SYDVKM. The CDR3 contains 16 residues. The CDR3, as DNA: TGTGCCAGCAGTTTACTTAGCGGGAGATCCTACAATGAGCAGTTCTTC. Protein: CASSLLSGRSYNEQFF.

The gene calls are TRBV19 and TRBJ2-5, with D perhaps matching TRBD2 (5 bases). The V gene lost 6 bases and the J gene lost 2 bases, with 16 bases spanning the gap. This CDR3 contains 15 residues. Germline V gives CDR1 LNHDA, CDR2 SQIVND (reference sequence). CDR3 loop: CASRITHGIQETQYF. Written as DNA, the CDR3 is TGTGCCAGTAGGATAACCCACGGGATTCAAGAGACCCAGTACTTC.

This chain connects TRBV12-5 to TRBJ2-7, with TRBD2 identical over 8 bases. Per germline, CDR1 LGHNT and CDR2 FRNRAP. The ends lost 1 base at V and 6 bases at J; junction bases unmatched: 11. The CDR3 covers 16 residues. The CDR3 DNA sequence: TGTGCTAGTGGTTTGGCACCAATAAGCGGGAGCGGCGAGCAGTACTTC. Translation: CASGLAPISGSGEQYF.

The chain links TRBV6-1 to TRBJ1-5, with D unresolved. The CDR3 contains 14 residues. V lost 0 bases, J lost 7 bases, and 10 bases lay in between. Germline V gene sequence: CDR1 MNHNS, CDR2 SASEGT. CDR3 protein: CASSEAASRQPQHF. CDR3 DNA: TGTGCCAGCAGTGAAGCGGCTTCCCGCCAGCCCCAGCATTTT.

This clone turned up a few times. This chain uses TRBV11-2 with TRBJ2-3; no definite D call. With 5 bases removed from V and 4 bases from J, the gap between germline ends came to 10 bases. Per germline, CDR1 SGHAT and CDR2 FQNNGV. This CDR3 has 13 residues. The CDR3 bases are TGTGCCAGCAGCCCCGGTCCCGCAGATACGCAGTATTTT. It encodes CASSPGPADTQYF.

This chain links TRBV6-1 with TRBJ1-5; TRBD1 agrees at 10 bases. The CDR3 runs to 15 residues. Germline lookup yields CDR1 MNHNS and CDR2 SASEGT. After removal of 3 bases from V and 5 bases from J, the junction contained 4 bases not matched to a gene. This CDR3 is CASSDWGQGHQPQHF. CDR3 DNA sequence: TGTGCCAGCAGTGATTGGGGACAGGGGCATCAGCCCCAGCATTTT.

The chain combines TRBV6-5 with TRBJ1-1, with D possibly being TRBD1 (5 bases). The V end lost 7 bases, the J end lost 11 bases, and 23 bases lay between the germline ends. CDR1 MNHEY and CDR2 SVGAGI come from the germline V gene. The CDR3 loop spans 14 amino acids. CDR3 coding DNA: TGTGCCAGCAACCGAGCCGACAGACGTTTCTCGGCTTTCTTT. As protein: CASNRADRRFSAFF.

J is TRBJ2-4 and V is TRBV4-1, with 13 bases identical to TRBD2. Germline V gives CDR1 MGHRA, CDR2 YSYEKL. The CDR3 has 16 residues. V lost 1 base and J lost 9; bases outside the gene matches: 6. DNA for the CDR3: TGCGCCAGCAGCCAAGTACTAGCGGGGGGGTTTGTCATTCAGTACTTC. The encoded protein is CASSQVLAGGFVIQYF.

The CDR3, as DNA: TGTGCCAGCAGCTTAACGGTACTAGCGGGAGTCCTTGAGACCCAGTACTTC. Protein: CASSLTVLAGVLETQYF. The genes are TRBV7-3 and TRBJ2-5; 11 nucleotides align to TRBD2. The J segment lost 5 bases and the V segment lost 0 bases, leaving 8 bases of the junction unmatched. The germline gives CDR1 SGHTA, CDR2 FQGTGA. The CDR3 runs to 17 residues.

This clone was seen a few times. The J gene is TRBJ2-5, the V gene TRBV5-1, with 7 bases matching TRBD1. The CDR3 totals 16 residues. Germline V gene lookup returns CDR1 SGHRS and CDR2 YFSETQ. V shed 4 bases, J shed 4 bases, and the junction held 13 bases outside the gene matches. The CDR3 nucleotides read TGCGCCAGCAGCGTCAACAGGGGCCAAGGTAGAGAGACCCAGTACTTC. It codes for CASSVNRGQGRETQYF.

The chain recombines TRBV7-2 with TRBJ2-5; unclear D gene. Germline assignment: CDR1 SGHTA and CDR2 FQGNSA. Trimming left V 2 bases short and J 4 bases short, with 11 bases between. The CDR3 contains 14 residues. The CDR3 nucleotides read TGTGCCAGCAGCTTATCTCGGGCCACAGAGACCCAGTACTTC. Its protein is CASSLSRATETQYF.

Here the CDR3 DNA reads TGTGCCAGCAGTTTCTCCGGGACAGACTATGGCTACACCTTC. It codes for CASSFSGTDYGYTF. The rearrangement uses TRBV27 and TRBJ1-2; TRBD1 matches 7 bases. Trimming took 3 bases from V and 3 from J; bases not matched to a gene: 4. Germline V gives CDR1 MNHEY, CDR2 SMNVEV (reference sequence). The CDR3 is 14 residues long.

This clone was recorded a few times. The rearrangement joins TRBV2 to TRBJ2-1; D uncertain. This CDR3 has 12 amino acids. Looked up from germline, CDR1 is SNHLY and CDR2 is FYNNEI. V lost 6 bases and J 7 bases, leaving 10 bases between the germline ends. The CDR3 coding sequence is TGTGCCAGCAGGAAGGGCCTTAATGAGCAGTTCTTC. This encodes CASRKGLNEQFF.